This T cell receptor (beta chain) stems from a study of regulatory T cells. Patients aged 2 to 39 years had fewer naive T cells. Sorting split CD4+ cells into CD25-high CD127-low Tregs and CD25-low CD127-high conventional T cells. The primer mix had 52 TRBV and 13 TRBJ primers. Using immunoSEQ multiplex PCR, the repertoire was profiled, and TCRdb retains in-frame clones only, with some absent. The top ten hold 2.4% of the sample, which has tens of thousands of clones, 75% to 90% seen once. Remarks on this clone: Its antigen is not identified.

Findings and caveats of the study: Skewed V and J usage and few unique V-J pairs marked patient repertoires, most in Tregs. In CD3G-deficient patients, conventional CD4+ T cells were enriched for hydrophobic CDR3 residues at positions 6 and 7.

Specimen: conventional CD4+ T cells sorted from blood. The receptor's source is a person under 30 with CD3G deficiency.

CDR3 DNA sequence: TGTGCCAGCAGCTTATTGGGGGGGAGCACCGGGGAGCTGTTTTTT. This gives the protein CASSLLGGSTGELFF. The genes are TRBV7-8 and TRBJ2-2, with 7 bases matching TRBD2. The trim removed 2 bases at V and 4 bases at J, leaving 4 bases unmatched. The V gene's germline CDR1 is SGHVS and CDR2 FQNEAQ. The CDR3 runs to 15 residues.